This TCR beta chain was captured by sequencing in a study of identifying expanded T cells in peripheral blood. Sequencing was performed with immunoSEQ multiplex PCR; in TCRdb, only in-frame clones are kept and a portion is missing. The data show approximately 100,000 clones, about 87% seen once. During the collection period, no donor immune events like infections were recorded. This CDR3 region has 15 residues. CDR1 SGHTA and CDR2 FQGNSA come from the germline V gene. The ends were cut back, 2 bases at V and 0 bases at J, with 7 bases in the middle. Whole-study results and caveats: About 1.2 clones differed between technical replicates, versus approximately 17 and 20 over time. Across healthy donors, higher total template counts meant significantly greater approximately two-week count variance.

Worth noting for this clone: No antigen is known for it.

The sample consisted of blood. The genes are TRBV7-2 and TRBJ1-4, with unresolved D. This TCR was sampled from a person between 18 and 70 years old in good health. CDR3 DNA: TGTGCCAGCAGCTTAATTACCGCAACTAATGAAAAACTGTTTTTT. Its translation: CASSLITATNEKLFF.